The rows below give T cell receptor beta chains drawn from one sample of a study of cytomegalovirus exposure and HLA in healthy donors. Produced via immunoSEQ multiplex PCR; TCRdb's table is partial and in-frame only. The data hold about 170,000 clones, with roughly 85% observed a single time. Sequenced sample: PBMCs. All receptors derive from a woman aged 50 to 60 in good health and CMV-seropositive. The CDR3 runs from the conserved cysteine through the conserved F or W. The D gene is left open where the match is weak. Rows give clone size only sometimes, using once, few, many, or a class for an expanded clone.

j_call,d_call,v_call,clone_size,cdr3_length,cdr3_aa,cdr3_nt
TRBJ2-5,-,TRBV5-6,-,14,CASSLVRGGETQYF,TGTGCCAGCAGCTTGGTAAGAGGTGGAGAGACCCAGTACTTC
TRBJ2-7,TRBD1,TRBV6-1,-,16,CASSENVPGQGYEQYF,TGTGCCAGCAGTGAAAATGTGCCGGGACAGGGTTACGAGCAGTACTTC
TRBJ1-1,TRBD1,TRBV7-2,few,19,CASSQISSILQGAYTEAFF,TGTGCCAGCAGCCAAATTAGTTCCATCCTGCAGGGGGCTTACACTGAAGCTTTCTTT
TRBJ2-1,-,TRBV7-2,-,14,CASSPTSFYNEQFF,TGTGCCAGCAGCCCGACTAGTTTCTACAATGAGCAGTTCTTC
TRBJ2-7,TRBD2,TRBV9,-,15,CASARGDSRGEEQYF,TGTGCCTCCGCCCGGGGGGACTCTCGGGGTGAGGAGCAGTACTTC
TRBJ2-4,-,TRBV13,-,15,CASSSSPLAKNIQYF,TGTGCCAGCAGCTCCTCTCCCCTAGCCAAAAACATTCAGTACTTC
TRBJ1-2,TRBD1,TRBV30,few,13,CAWTSTGGEGYTF,TGTGCCTGGACCTCGACAGGGGGCGAAGGCTACACCTTC
TRBJ2-7,-,TRBV28,-,13,CATYRPGTYEQYF,TGTGCCACTTATAGACCCGGGACCTACGAGCAGTACTTC
TRBJ1-1,TRBD1,TRBV29-1,-,13,CSVGTDMNTEAFF,TGCAGCGTGGGGACAGATATGAACACTGAAGCTTTCTTT
TRBJ2-2,TRBD1,TRBV5-1,-,15,CASSLGQGVTGELFF,TGCGCCAGCAGCTTGGGACAGGGGGTCACCGGGGAGCTGTTTTTT
TRBJ1-2,TRBD1,TRBV28,-,15,CASSLGPTGGYGYTF,TGTGCCAGCAGTTTGGGCCCGACAGGGGGATATGGCTACACCTTC
TRBJ1-2,-,TRBV7-3,-,14,CASSLTGEAVGYTF,TGTGCCAGCAGCTTAACGGGGGAGGCGGTTGGCTACACCTTC
TRBJ2-7,-,TRBV5-4,-,13,CASSLQGFNEQYF,TGTGCCAGCAGCTTGCAGGGGTTTAACGAGCAGTACTTC
TRBJ1-1,TRBD1,TRBV29-1,-,14,CSVRTGSMNTEAFF,TGCAGCGTTAGGACAGGCTCCATGAACACTGAAGCTTTCTTT
TRBJ2-7,TRBD2,TRBV7-8,-,14,CASSFSGSGDEQYF,TGTGCCAGCAGTTTTAGCGGGAGCGGAGACGAGCAGTACTTC
TRBJ1-1,TRBD1,TRBV27,-,14,CASSFRRGFTEAFF,TGTGCCAGCAGTTTTCGCAGGGGGTTCACTGAAGCTTTCTTT
TRBJ2-1,-,TRBV7-9,-,16,CASSPRTASVHNEQFF,TGTGCCAGCAGCCCTCGCACCGCTAGCGTACACAATGAGCAGTTCTTC
TRBJ2-5,TRBD2,TRBV13,-,15,CASSVTGTSPETQYF,TGTGCCAGCAGCGTCACCGGGACTAGCCCGGAGACCCAGTACTTC
TRBJ1-2,-,TRBV10-3,-,12,CATSDRNYGYTF,TGTGCCACCTCTGACAGGAACTATGGCTACACCTTC
TRBJ1-5,-,TRBV19,-,15,CASSRRHDISQPQHF,TGTGCCAGTTCCCGGCGACACGACATCAGTCAGCCCCAGCATTTT
TRBJ2-4,TRBD1,TRBV4-1,once,15,CASSQGDREINIQYF,TGCGCCAGCAGCCAAGGGGACAGGGAGATTAACATTCAGTACTTC
TRBJ1-5,TRBD1,TRBV6-5,-,14,CASRDPGGNQPQHF,TGTGCCAGTCGGGACCCAGGGGGGAACCAGCCCCAGCATTTT
TRBJ1-3,-,TRBV9,once,15,CASSPGGEIGNTIYF,TGTGCCAGCAGCCCCGGCGGGGAAATTGGAAACACCATATATTTT
TRBJ2-5,TRBD1,TRBV18,-,17,CASSPIFSADRQETQYF,TGTGCCAGCTCACCAATATTTTCGGCGGACAGGCAAGAGACCCAGTACTTC
TRBJ1-2,-,TRBV7-2,-,14,CASSENLRGYGYTF,TGTGCCAGCAGCGAGAACCTCAGGGGCTATGGCTACACCTTC
TRBJ1-2,-,TRBV4-3,-,16,CASSQLIHARADGYTF,TGCGCCAGCAGCCAACTGATTCATGCCAGGGCCGATGGCTACACCTTC
TRBJ1-1,TRBD1,TRBV9,-,15,CASSVATGGLTEAFF,TGTGCCAGCAGCGTAGCGACAGGGGGGCTCACTGAAGCTTTCTTT
TRBJ1-3,-,TRBV28,-,15,CASTTGGISGNTIYF,TGTGCCAGCACCACTGGGGGGATCTCTGGAAACACCATATATTTT
TRBJ1-5,-,TRBV10-3,-,17,CAISESRARSSNQPQHF,TGTGCCATCAGTGAGTCGAGGGCTCGCAGTAGCAATCAGCCCCAGCATTTT
TRBJ1-2,-,TRBV19,-,14,CASSTHGTPYGYTF,TGTGCCAGTAGTACACATGGGACACCTTATGGCTACACCTTC
TRBJ2-7,-,TRBV4-1,-,16,CASSQEIAVAYYEQYF,TGCGCCAGCAGCCAAGAAATAGCGGTAGCTTACTACGAGCAGTACTTC
TRBJ2-7,-,TRBV4-1,-,18,CASSHVLARGGSDYEQYF,TGCGCCAGCAGCCACGTACTAGCCCGTGGTGGGTCAGACTACGAGCAGTACTTC
TRBJ2-7,-,TRBV7-7,once,15,CASSSSWGQAYEQYF,TGTGCTAGCAGCTCCTCTTGGGGGCAGGCCTACGAGCAGTACTTC
TRBJ2-3,-,TRBV21-1,-,18,CASSTPRQAPGGPDTQYF,TGTGCCAGCAGCACCCCTCGACAGGCCCCGGGGGGTCCAGATACGCAGTATTTT
TRBJ1-1,-,TRBV7-9,-,13,CASSSLENTEAFF,TGTGCCAGCAGCTCGTTAGAGAACACTGAAGCTTTCTTT
TRBJ2-7,TRBD1,TRBV7-2,-,15,CASSSTGTESYEQYF,TGTGCCAGCAGCTCCACCGGGACAGAGTCCTACGAGCAGTACTTC
TRBJ2-2,-,TRBV19,-,17,CASSILSGQKNTGELFF,TGTGCCAGTAGTATTTTGAGCGGCCAGAAGAACACCGGGGAGCTGTTTTTT